These 28 T cell receptor beta chains were all obtained from the same sample, sequenced in a study of Graves' ophthalmopathy and Graves' hyperthyroidism. Amplified TCR beta CDR3 regions were obtained using RNA transcripts as template. The first-round RT-PCR employed HTBI primers together with the Qiagen OneStep RT-PCR kit. A multiplex PCR was then performed as the second round. TCRdb reprocessed the multiplex PCR reads with MiXCR, giving one entry per CDR3 protein. The sample contains nearly 400,000 distinct CDR3 sequences, around 16% of which appear only once. The sequenced sample consisted of peripheral blood. These receptors were obtained from a woman aged 18 to 35 with Graves' ophthalmopathy.

V gene TRBV12-5 combines with J gene TRBJ2-4; D could derive from TRBD1 or TRBD2 (6 bases each). CDR1 is LGHNT, CDR2 FRNRAP, per germline. This CDR3 comprises 15 residues. V lost 0 bases to trimming and J lost 8 bases, with 14 bases between them. The CDR3 is CASGLVRLGGHIQYF. The CDR3 DNA reads as TGTGCTAGTGGTTTGGTACGCCTGGGGGGCCACATTCAGTACTTC. Full variable domain (outside the CDR3, taken from reference TRBV12-5 and TRBJ2-4): DARVTQTPRHKVTEMGQEVTMRCQPILGHNTVFWYRQTMMQGLELLAYFRNRAPLDDSGMPKDRFSAEMPDATLATLKIQPSEPRDSAVYFCASGLVRLGGHIQYFGAGTRLSVL.

This clonotype was picked up many times. In DNA, the CDR3 is TGTGCCAGCAGCTTGCCGGGGCCAAACTATGGCTACACCTTC. This translates into CASSLPGPNYGYTF. V is TRBV5-4 and J is TRBJ1-2; weak D call: TRBD1 (5 bases). Trimming stripped 1 base from V and 2 bases from J, with 9 bases between. CDR1 is SGHNT and CDR2 is YYREEE in the germline V gene (reference sequence). CDR3 size: 14 residues.

This clonotype was counted many times. The CDR3 nucleotides are TGCAGCGTGTCCCAGACCTACGAGCAGTACTTC. Translation gives CSVSQTYEQYF. The chain recombines TRBV29-1 with TRBJ2-7; unclear D gene. The CDR3 runs 11 residues. Germline V gene data show CDR1 as SQVTM and CDR2 as ANQGSEA. V was trimmed by 6 bases and J by 2 bases, leaving 8 bases between them.

The rearrangement links TRBV9 to TRBJ1-1; possible D gene TRBD1, 5 bases. Trimming pared 1 base from V and 0 bases from J, leaving 13 bases between. Germline V gene data show CDR1 as SGDLS and CDR2 as YYNGEE. The CDR3 loop spans 16 amino acids. The CDR3 reads CASSVTPGTMNTEAFF. The CDR3 DNA reads TGTGCCAGCAGCGTAACTCCCGGGACGATGAACACTGAAGCTTTCTTT.

The table lists this clonotype with many counts. The chain links TRBV29-1 to TRBJ2-2; unclear D gene. This CDR3 is built from 13 residues. CDR1 SQVTM and CDR2 ANQGSEA come from the germline V gene. The V end lost 3 bases, the J end lost 6 bases, and 11 bases lay between the germline ends. The CDR3 sequence: CSVESTPAGELFF. The CDR3 nucleotides are TGCAGCGTTGAGTCTACCCCGGCCGGGGAGCTGTTTTTT.

This clonotype was seen many times. The chain recombines TRBV29-1 with TRBJ2-5; possible D gene TRBD1, 5 bases. This CDR3 comprises 12 residues. Germline CDR1 SQVTM, CDR2 ANQGSEA. Trimming removed 6 bases from V and 0 bases from J, with 8 bases in between. The CDR3 is CSVGHYQETQYF. CDR3 nucleotides: TGCAGCGTAGGACACTACCAAGAGACCCAGTACTTC.

This clonotype was seen at least ten times. V usage is TRBV6-1 and J usage is TRBJ1-5; D not certain. From germline, CDR1 is MNHNS and CDR2 SASEGT. This CDR3 spans 15 amino acids. Trimming removed 6 bases at V and 7 bases at J, with 19 bases between. The CDR3 protein is CASRAGPPGRQPQHF. In DNA, the CDR3 is TGTGCCAGCAGGGCCGGGCCTCCCGGAAGGCAGCCCCAGCATTTT.

This clonotype was found many times. This rearrangement joins TRBV7-2 to TRBJ1-2, with D perhaps matching TRBD1 (5 bases). The CDR3 sequence is 15 residues long. Germline V lookup: CDR1 SGHTA, CDR2 FQGNSA. The V and J ends lost 4 bases and 6 bases respectively, with 18 bases between them. The CDR3 sequence: CASSSPPEWDHGYTF. For the CDR3, the DNA is TGTGCCAGCAGCTCCCCCCCGGAGTGGGACCATGGCTACACCTTC.

The V call is TRBV12-3 or TRBV12-4, the J call TRBJ2-7; 9 bases are a match to TRBD1. The junction had 4 bases not matched to a gene; V was cut back by 4 bases and J by 6 bases. This CDR3 has 13 amino acids. The CDR3 loop is CASSSGTGLEQYF. In DNA, the CDR3 is TGTGCCAGCAGTTCAGGGACAGGGCTCGAGCAGTACTTC.

The sample holds many counts of this clonotype. DNA for the CDR3: TGTGCCGTAGCGGGAGGGTTCGAGCAGTACTTC. This sequence encodes CAVAGGFEQYF. V and J are TRBV28 and TRBJ2-7; 11 nucleotides agree with TRBD2. CDR3 length: 11 residues. V gave up 11 bases and J gave up 6 bases; unmatched junction bases: 3. Germline CDR1 is MDHEN and CDR2 is SYDVKM.

The table lists this clonotype with many counts. The chain has TRBV6-5 and TRBJ2-5, with D maybe TRBD1 (5 bases). CDR1 and CDR2 from the germline V gene are MNHEY and SVGAGI. Trimming shortened V by 2 bases and J by 3 bases, and 7 bases separated the two germline ends. The CDR3 extends over 13 amino acids. The CDR3 region has the DNA TGTGCCAGCAGTTACGAAGGGGAAGAGACCCAGTACTTC. Translation gives CASSYEGEETQYF.

The count of this clonotype is one. The gene calls are TRBV7-8 and TRBJ2-7; D is ambiguous. Deletions cut 4 bases from V and 3 bases from J, with 13 bases between. This CDR3 spans 14 amino acids. Looked up from germline, CDR1 is SGHVS and CDR2 is FQNEAQ. Here the CDR3 reads CASSSPGRIYEQYF. Written as DNA, the CDR3 is TGTGCCAGCAGCTCCCCTGGACGGATCTACGAGCAGTACTTC.

Ten or more counts support this clonotype. This chain joins TRBV24-1 and TRBJ1-5, with a weak D call TRBD1 (5 bases). CDR1 KGHDR and CDR2 SFDVKD come from the germline V gene. The CDR3 has 14 amino acids. V lost 4 bases to trimming and J lost 4 bases, with 10 bases between them. The CDR3 region has the DNA TGTGCCACCAGTGACCCCGGGGGAAATCAGCCCCAGCATTTT. It codes for CATSDPGGNQPQHF.

This clonotype was recorded many times. V gene TRBV12-3 or TRBV12-4 combines with J gene TRBJ2-5, with D unclear. This CDR3 contains 12 residues. Trimming cost V 3 bases and J 3 bases, with 5 bases left between them. CDR3 protein: CASSFDKETQYF. The CDR3 nucleotides are TGTGCCAGCAGTTTCGACAAAGAGACCCAGTACTTC.

This clonotype was detected ten times or more. This chain uses TRBV6-1 with TRBJ2-7; 8 nucleotides line up with TRBD2. The CDR3 length is 14 residues. The V gene's germline CDR1 is MNHNS and CDR2 SASEGT. V shed 6 bases and J 4 bases; nucleotides not matched to a gene: 8. The CDR3 loop is CASRAGGPWYEQYF. CDR3 sequence (DNA): TGTGCCAGCAGGGCGGGAGGCCCCTGGTACGAGCAGTACTTC.

Ten or more counts support this clonotype. The chain combines TRBV2 with TRBJ1-1; unclear D gene. Trimming took 4 bases from V and 1 from J, leaving 10 bases between them. From germline, CDR1 is SNHLY and CDR2 FYNNEI. The CDR3 has 14 residues. This chain's CDR3 is CASSGIGRNTEAFF. For the CDR3, the DNA is TGTGCCAGCAGTGGAATCGGGCGGAACACTGAAGCTTTCTTT.

V and J are TRBV19 and TRBJ2-4, with D maybe TRBD2 (5 bases). This CDR3 is built from 13 residues. V was trimmed by 5 bases and J by 10 bases, leaving 15 bases between them. Per the germline V gene, CDR1 is LNHDA and CDR2 is SQIVND (reference sequence). The chain's CDR3 is CASSVGLFGIQYF. The CDR3 DNA follows: TGTGCCAGTAGTGTTGGACTCTTTGGGATTCAGTACTTC.

This clonotype was counted a few times. This chain connects TRBV12-3 or TRBV12-4 to TRBJ2-5; 10 positions agree with TRBD2. With V trimmed by 1 base and J by 7 bases, 9 bases remained unmatched. The CDR3 has 16 residues. The CDR3 DNA follows: TGTGCCAGCAGTTTAGGACGGACTAGCGGTCCTTGGACCCAGTACTTC. Translating it yields CASSLGRTSGPWTQYF.

This clonotype was found many times. This chain connects TRBV5-1 to TRBJ1-1, with TRBD1 matching over 12 bases. Germline CDR1 is SGHRS and CDR2 is YFSETQ. This CDR3 contains 15 residues. The ends lost 4 bases at V and 4 bases at J; junction bases unmatched: 5. The CDR3 nucleotides read TGCGCCAGCAGCCCCGGGGACAGGGGGCTCACTGAAGCTTTCTTT. It translates to CASSPGDRGLTEAFF.

The table lists this clonotype with many counts. This chain connects TRBV28 to TRBJ2-7, with TRBD1 matching over 8 bases. The germline V gene has CDR1 MDHEN and CDR2 SYDVKM. The length of the CDR3 is 14 residues. V shed 7 bases and J 3 bases; nucleotides not matched to a gene: 8. The CDR3 sequence is CASINQQGVYEQYF. The DNA for the CDR3 is TGTGCCAGCATCAACCAACAGGGGGTCTACGAGCAGTACTTC.

The sample holds many counts of this clonotype. The chain combines TRBV5-6 with TRBJ2-7, with a tentative D call TRBD2 (6 bases). The CDR3 extends over 15 amino acids. Germline lookup yields CDR1 SGHDT and CDR2 YYEEEE. V lost 4 bases to trimming and J lost 0 bases, with 14 bases between them. The CDR3 protein is CASSVRDWNSYEQYF. The CDR3 DNA sequence: TGTGCCAGCAGCGTCCGGGACTGGAACTCCTACGAGCAGTACTTC.

This clonotype was counted at least ten times. The genes are TRBV6-5 and TRBJ2-5, with TRBD2 matching 14 bases. The V segment lost 4 bases and the J segment 6 bases; nucleotides outside the gene matches: 13. This CDR3 has 18 amino acids. Germline assignment: CDR1 MNHEY and CDR2 SVGAGI. DNA of the CDR3: TGTGCCAGCAGTTCGTTCCGTCCCGGGACTAGCGGGAGTAAGACCCAGTACTTC. Amino acid sequence: CASSSFRPGTSGSKTQYF.

This clonotype was seen many times. The chain joins TRBV19 to TRBJ1-2; 9 bases are a match to TRBD1. Trimming cost V 3 bases and J 4 bases; bases outside gene matches: 6. The CDR3 has 15 residues. In germline, CDR1 is LNHDA, CDR2 SQIVND (reference sequence). CDR3 sequence reads: CASSIGTGGAYGYTF. The CDR3 DNA reads as TGTGCCAGTAGTATTGGAACAGGGGGCGCCTATGGCTACACCTTC.

Many counts were recorded for this clonotype. The J gene is TRBJ1-2, the V gene TRBV27; D remains ambiguous. The CDR3 loop spans 13 amino acids. Trimming pared 5 bases from V and 8 bases from J, leaving 15 bases between. Per the germline V gene, CDR1 is MNHEY and CDR2 is SMNVEV (reference sequence). This CDR3 is CASSPGPPSGYTF. CDR3 in DNA: TGTGCCAGCAGTCCCGGTCCCCCCTCGGGCTACACCTTC.

Many counts were recorded for this clonotype. The CDR3 DNA is TGTGCCAGCAGCTTGTCCGGACAGGCGAGGAACATTCAGTACTTC. The encoded protein is CASSLSGQARNIQYF. This rearrangement joins TRBV7-2 to TRBJ2-4; 7 bases agree with TRBD1. V lost 3 bases, J lost 7 bases, and 9 bases stayed unmatched. Germline CDR1 is SGHTA and CDR2 is FQGNSA. The CDR3 spans 15 residues.

This clonotype was recorded a few times. A much larger clone differs by one base, so this may be a read error. The genes are TRBV15 and TRBJ1-2; maybe TRBD1 (6 bases). Per germline, CDR1 LNHNV and CDR2 YYDKDF (reference sequence). With 5 bases removed from V and 4 bases from J, the gap between germline ends came to 11 bases. The CDR3 consists of 13 residues. CDR3 in DNA: TGTGCCACCAGCGAACCAGGGGTCTATGGCTACACCTTC. Translating it yields CATSEPGVYGYTF.

This clonotype was found many times. This sequence joins TRBV27 and TRBJ2-7, with 7 nucleotides matching TRBD1. After removal of 1 base from V and 1 base from J, the junction contained 7 bases not matched to a gene. Germline assignment: CDR1 MNHEY and CDR2 SMNVEV (reference sequence). The CDR3 has 16 residues. CDR3: CASSLYCPGGSYEQYF. In DNA form, the CDR3 reads TGTGCCAGCAGTTTATATTGTCCAGGGGGATCCTACGAGCAGTACTTC.

This clonotype was seen ten or more times. The chain combines TRBV7-9 with TRBJ1-1; tentative D call: TRBD1 (6 bases). The CDR3 has 14 residues. CDR1 is SEHNR, CDR2 FQNEAQ, per germline (reference sequence). Trimming pared 5 bases from V and 6 bases from J, leaving 16 bases between. CDR3 region: CASSRKTGLPEAFF. In nucleotides, the CDR3 is TGTGCCAGCAGCCGTAAAACAGGGTTGCCTGAAGCTTTCTTT.